These 27 T cell receptor beta chains came from one sample sequenced in a study of identical twins (dated by TCRdb to 2016 to 2017). Preparation of the library involved 5' RACE. The instrument was an Illumina HiSeq 2000. Starting from the raw public reads, TCRdb applied fastp trimming at Q25, assembled clones with MiXCR and retained in-frame beta chains. Entries are consolidated by CDR3 protein sequence, retaining the most common genes and DNA. Across this sample there are a few hundred thousand distinct CDR3 sequences, with more than 6.5% seen only once. Of the sample, less than 2.5% falls within the top ten clones. This same sample was also taken into another study, of yellow fever vaccine responses in identical twins.

The sample comprised memory (CD45RO+) T cells sorted from blood. The intended sense of this specimen's cell subset or site label: CD45RO+ enriched T cells. Receptors originate from a woman under 30 in good health.

This clonotype occurred many times. The rearrangement joins TRBV29-1 to TRBJ1-1; D not certain. The CDR3 length is 17 residues. Deletions cut 3 bases from V and 0 bases from J, with 20 bases between. Germline loops: CDR1 SQVTM, CDR2 ANQGSEA. The CDR3 loop reads CSVEEKTRFRMNTEAFF. In DNA, the CDR3 is TGCAGCGTTGAGGAAAAGACCCGATTTAGAATGAACACTGAAGCTTTCTTT. The entire variable domain, with the rest obtained from reference TRBV29-1 and TRBJ1-1, is as follows: SAVISQKPSRDICQRGTSLTIQCQVDSQVTMMFWYRQQPGQSLTLIATANQGSEATYESGFVIDKFPISRPNLTFSTLTVSNMSPEDSSIYLCSVEEKTRFRMNTEAFFGQGTRLTVV.

The chain recombines TRBV15 with TRBJ2-1, with TRBD2 matching over 9 bases. The CDR3 extends over 18 amino acids. CDR1 is LNHNV and CDR2 is YYDKDF in the germline V gene (reference sequence). J gave up 1 base and V 5 bases, and 12 bases lay outside the gene matches. The CDR3 region is CATSARAGGPSSYNEQFF. Written as DNA, the CDR3 is TGTGCCACCAGCGCCAGAGCGGGAGGCCCTTCTTCCTACAATGAGCAGTTCTTC. Combining the CDR3 with reference TRBV15 and TRBJ2-1 gives the whole variable domain DAMVIQNPRYQVTQFGKPVTLSCSQTLNHNVMYWYQQKSSQAPKLLFHYYDKDFNNEADTPDNFQSRRPNTSFCFLDIRSPGLGDTAMYLCATSARAGGPSSYNEQFFGPGTRLTVL.

This clonotype was recorded at least ten times. The chain is built from TRBV6-1 and TRBJ1-2; possibly TRBD1 for D (6 bases). This CDR3 is built from 13 residues. In germline, CDR1 is MNHNS, CDR2 SASEGT. V lost 2 bases to trimming and J lost 8 bases, with 12 bases between them. Here the CDR3 reads CASSELVTGGYTF. The CDR3 region has the DNA TGTGCCAGCAGTGAATTGGTGACAGGCGGCTACACCTTC.

The chain links TRBV28 to TRBJ2-7; 14 bases line up with TRBD2. The CDR3 totals 16 residues. The junction had 8 bases not matched to a gene; V was cut back by 5 bases and J by 5 bases. Germline V CDR1 and CDR2: MDHEN, SYDVKM. The chain's CDR3 is CASSPLWTSGRHEQYF. CDR3 bases: TGTGCCAGCAGTCCCCTCTGGACTAGCGGGAGGCACGAGCAGTACTTC.

This clonotype was seen at least ten times. The chain uses TRBV12-5 and TRBJ1-3; D might be TRBD1 (6 bases). The germline V and J ends were trimmed by 4 bases and 1 base, with 11 bases remaining between them. CDR1 is LGHNT and CDR2 is FRNRAP in the germline V gene. The length of the CDR3 is 15 residues. The CDR3 is CASGSGTISGNTIYF. DNA for the CDR3: TGTGCTAGTGGTTCGGGGACAATTTCTGGAAACACCATATATTTT.

In its sample, this clonotype was seen a few times. V and J are TRBV3-1 and TRBJ2-3, with D hard to call. Trimming removed 0 bases at V and 4 bases at J, with 8 bases between. The CDR3 contains 14 residues. Germline CDR1 reads LGHDT; CDR2 reads YNNKEL (reference sequence). The CDR3 DNA sequence: TGTGCCAGCAGCCAAGATCGGGTAGCAGATACGCAGTATTTT. This translates into CASSQDRVADTQYF.

The rearrangement joins TRBV15 to TRBJ2-1; 10 bases align to TRBD1. From germline, CDR1 is LNHNV and CDR2 YYDKDF (reference sequence). The CDR3 is 14 residues long. V shed 7 bases, J shed 7 bases, and the junction held 7 bases outside the gene matches. CDR3 loop: CATNPGTGENEQFF. CDR3 sequence (DNA): TGTGCCACCAACCCTGGGACAGGGGAGAATGAGCAGTTCTTC.

This clonotype was found a few times. This chain uses TRBV10-3 with TRBJ2-5; D call uncertain. The germline V gene has CDR1 ENHRY and CDR2 SYGVKD. The V end was cut by 2 bases, the J end by 1 base, with 2 bases between. The CDR3 covers 12 residues. The CDR3 region is CAISEAQETQYF. The DNA of the CDR3 is TGTGCCATCAGTGAGGCCCAAGAGACCCAGTACTTC.

The sample holds many counts of this clonotype. The J gene is TRBJ2-7, the V gene TRBV6-1; D is uncertain. In germline, CDR1 is MNHNS, CDR2 SASEGT. Trimming took off 1 base at V and 0 bases at J, with 4 bases between the two ends. There are 13 residues in the CDR3. The CDR3 region has the DNA TGTGCCAGCAGTGAAGTTTCCTCCTACGAGCAGTACGTC. This codes for CASSEVSSYEQYV.

This clonotype was observed at least ten times. This chain links TRBV6-4 with TRBJ2-3, with a weak D call TRBD1 (5 bases). The germline gives CDR1 MRHNA, CDR2 SNTAGT. The CDR3 covers 15 residues. V was pared by 0 bases and J by 2 bases, with 9 bases between. The CDR3 sequence is CASSDSKDNTDTQYF. CDR3 nucleotide sequence: TGTGCCAGCAGTGACTCGAAGGACAACACAGATACGCAGTATTTT.

The chain joins TRBV11-3 to TRBJ2-3, with D perhaps TRBD2 (5 bases). This CDR3 contains 19 residues. Germline lookup yields CDR1 SGHNT and CDR2 YENEEA. The V end lost 1 base, the J end lost 2 bases, and 22 bases lay between the germline ends. CDR3 DNA: TGTGCCAGCAGCTTAGGGGTGTCAGCACGCCCGGAGGTCACAGATACGCAGTATTTT. This gives the protein CASSLGVSARPEVTDTQYF.

The rearrangement uses TRBV12-3 or TRBV12-4 and TRBJ1-2, with D perhaps matching TRBD1 (5 bases). This CDR3 spans 14 amino acids. Trimming cost V 0 bases and J 1 base, with 6 bases left between them. The CDR3 sequence: CASSLAQDNYGYTF. The CDR3 DNA reads TGTGCCAGCAGTTTAGCACAGGATAACTATGGCTACACCTTC.

In this sample, this clonotype turned up a few times. This sequence joins TRBV20-1 and TRBJ2-1; 8 bases align to TRBD2. The J segment lost 3 bases and the V segment lost 3 bases, leaving 4 bases of the junction unmatched. The CDR3 has 14 residues. The germline gives CDR1 DFQATT, CDR2 SNEGSKA (reference sequence). CDR3 loop: CSARSGGDYNEQFF. The CDR3 bases are TGCAGTGCTAGGTCCGGGGGGGACTACAATGAGCAGTTCTTC.

This chain joins TRBV29-1 and TRBJ2-7; 8 bases are shared with TRBD1. The J segment lost 1 base and the V segment lost 4 bases, leaving 9 bases of the junction unmatched. This CDR3 spans 15 amino acids. Germline loops: CDR1 SQVTM, CDR2 ANQGSEA. The CDR3 reads CSVVTRQGWSYEQYV. DNA for the CDR3: TGCAGCGTTGTGACCCGACAGGGGTGGTCCTACGAGCAGTACGTC.

This clonotype was observed many times. The rearrangement joins TRBV12-3 or TRBV12-4 to TRBJ2-1; 8 positions agree with TRBD2. V dropped 6 bases and J dropped 5; count of bases not matched to a gene: 9. This CDR3 is 15 amino acids long. CDR3: CASSIPGGANNEQFF. The CDR3 nucleotides are TGTGCCAGCAGCATACCCGGGGGGGCCAACAATGAGCAGTTCTTC.

J is TRBJ2-1 and V is TRBV24-1; 9 bases match TRBD1. The CDR3 is 16 residues long. V lost 4 bases, J lost 2 bases, and 5 bases stayed unmatched. CDR1 is KGHDR, CDR2 SFDVKD, per germline. The chain's CDR3 is CATSDTGTGTYNEQFF. CDR3 coding DNA: TGTGCCACCAGTGACACCGGGACAGGGACCTACAATGAGCAGTTCTTC.

The rearrangement uses TRBV2 and TRBJ2-5, with D perhaps matching TRBD2 (6 bases). The CDR3 length is 18 residues. V gave up 6 bases and J gave up 0 bases, with 23 bases separating them. Germline CDR1 and CDR2: SNHLY and FYNNEI. The chain's CDR3 is CASSPPSAPNLYQETQYF. The DNA of the CDR3 is TGTGCCAGCAGCCCCCCTAGCGCCCCTAACCTGTACCAAGAGACCCAGTACTTC. Full variable domain (remainder filled in from reference TRBV2 and TRBJ2-5): EPEVTQTPSHQVTQMGQEVILRCVPISNHLYFYWYRQILGQKVEFLVSFYNNEISEKSEIFDDQFSVERPDGSNFTLKIRSTKLEDSAMYFCASSPPSAPNLYQETQYFGPGTRLLVL.

This clonotype was counted ten times or more. The rearrangement joins TRBV11-2 to TRBJ2-6; 10 nucleotides line up with TRBD1. From germline, CDR1 is SGHAT and CDR2 FQNNGV. V lost 5 bases to trimming and J lost 0 bases; unmatched junction nucleotides: 7. The CDR3 consists of 18 residues. The CDR3 sequence: CASSHRQGANSGANVLTF. DNA for the CDR3: TGTGCCAGCAGCCATAGACAGGGGGCAAACTCTGGGGCCAACGTCCTGACTTTC.

About this clonotype: A read error may explain this, as a much larger clone is one base away. This chain joins TRBV11-2 and TRBJ2-3; 8 nucleotides agree with TRBD2. V gave up 0 bases and J gave up 1 base; unmatched junction bases: 9. From germline, CDR1 is SGHAT and CDR2 FQNNGV. The CDR3 is 18 residues long. The CDR3 sequence is CASSLEVGSGGCTDTQYF. CDR3 bases: TGTGCCAGCAGCTTAGAGGTTGGGAGCGGGGGTTGCACAGATACGCAGTATTTT.

The chain combines TRBV28 with TRBJ1-1; D perhaps matches TRBD1 (5 bases). The germline V gene encodes CDR1 MDHEN and CDR2 SYDVKM. The CDR3 loop spans 12 amino acids. V was clipped by 9 bases and J by 2 bases, with 10 bases between them. In DNA, the CDR3 is TGTGCCAGTTCGACAGCAAACACTGAAGCTTTCTTT. Residues: CASSTANTEAFF. The full variable domain, its missing parts supplied by reference TRBV28 and TRBJ1-1, is DVKVTQSSRYLVKRTGEKVFLECVQDMDHENMFWYRQDPGLGLRLIYFSYDVKMKEKGDIPEGYSVSREKKERFSLILESASTNQTSMYLCASSTANTEAFFGQGTRLTVV.

This clonotype was counted a few times. The chain recombines TRBV6-6 with TRBJ1-5; the D is unclear. V lost 5 bases to trimming and J lost 6 bases, with 11 bases between them. The CDR3 runs to 13 residues. Germline V gives CDR1 MNHNY, CDR2 SVGAGI (reference sequence). The CDR3 nucleotides are TGTGCCAGCAGTAGCACAGAGGTTCAGCCCCAGCATTTT. It is translated as CASSSTEVQPQHF.

This clonotype was seen many times. This chain joins TRBV10-3 and TRBJ2-3; tentatively, D is TRBD2 (5 bases). The ends were cut back, 3 bases at V and 4 bases at J, with 14 bases in the middle. CDR3 length equals 15 residues. Per germline, CDR1 ENHRY and CDR2 SYGVKD. This chain's CDR3 is CAISDGLLGPDTQYF. DNA for the CDR3: TGTGCCATCAGTGATGGACTCCTGGGCCCAGATACGCAGTATTTT.

V usage is TRBV5-1 and J usage is TRBJ2-5; possible D gene TRBD2, 7 bases. Trimming removed 2 bases from V and 1 base from J, with 21 bases in between. In germline, CDR1 is SGHRS, CDR2 YFSETQ. The CDR3 loop spans 18 amino acids. The CDR3 here is CASSLGGGAGFAQETQYF. CDR3 DNA: TGCGCCAGCAGCTTAGGAGGGGGGGCCGGTTTTGCCCAAGAGACCCAGTACTTC.

The chain has TRBV27 and TRBJ2-7; 8 nucleotides match TRBD1. CDR3 length: 15 residues. V dropped 6 bases and J dropped 2; count of bases not matched to a gene: 9. The germline V gene encodes CDR1 MNHEY and CDR2 SMNVEV (reference sequence). This CDR3 is CASSRTPTGAYEQYF. In DNA form, the CDR3 reads TGTGCCAGCAGCCGTACCCCGACAGGGGCCTACGAGCAGTACTTC.

The J gene is TRBJ2-2, the V gene TRBV10-2, with TRBD1 matching 10 bases. CDR3 length: 14 amino acids. Germline V lookup: CDR1 WSHSY, CDR2 SAAADI. V shed 7 bases and J 5 bases; nucleotides not matched to a gene: 4. CDR3 bases: TGCGCCAGCACAGGACAGGGGGAGACCGGGGAGCTGTTTTTT. It is translated as CASTGQGETGELFF.

This clonotype showed up just a few times. The J gene is TRBJ2-5, the V gene TRBV4-1, with D maybe TRBD2 (5 bases). This CDR3 contains 17 residues. The ends were cut back, 1 base at V and 7 bases at J, with 22 bases in the middle. CDR1 and CDR2 from the germline V gene are MGHRA and YSYEKL. CDR3 coding DNA: TGCGCCAGCAGCCAAGTCATCCCCGGGATCACGAAAGGGACCCAGTACTTC. Amino acids: CASSQVIPGITKGTQYF.

The chain uses TRBV29-1 and TRBJ1-1; D call uncertain. In germline, CDR1 is SQVTM, CDR2 ANQGSEA. V lost 3 bases, J lost 3 bases, and 11 bases lay in between. This CDR3 has 13 residues. CDR3 sequence: CSVDSFVYTEAFF. CDR3 DNA: TGCAGCGTTGACAGTTTTGTGTACACTGAAGCTTTCTTT.